These T cell receptor beta chains were read from a single sample in a study of OX40 agonist ivuxolimab in advanced cancers. This table comes from immunoSEQ multiplex PCR, and its TCRdb copy is limited to in-frame clones, with some not included. In the table there are fewer than 20,000 clones, about four fifths of which are singletons. Sequenced here: CD4+ or CD8+ T cells sorted from blood, sampled in a trial of the OX40 agonist ivuxolimab. These receptors originate from an adult with an advanced solid tumor such as melanoma, head and neck, liver or kidney cancer. CDR3s include the opening cysteine and the closing phenylalanine or tryptophan. Each record gives: clone size, V gene, D gene, J gene, CDR3 protein, CDR3 DNA. D genes are given only for firm matches. Not every row has a clone size; where given, it reads once, few, many or a size class.

abundance: -; v_gene: TRBV15; d_gene: TRBD1; j_gene: TRBJ1-1; CDR3aa: CATSRGLDRGDTEAFF; CDR3nt: TGTGCCACCAGCAGAGGGCTCGACAGGGGGGACACTGAAGCTTTCTTT
abundance: -; v_gene: TRBV29-1; d_gene: -; j_gene: TRBJ1-1; CDR3aa: CSVGGDMNTEAFF; CDR3nt: TGCAGCGTTGGGGGGGACATGAACACTGAAGCTTTCTTT
abundance: -; v_gene: TRBV6-4; d_gene: -; j_gene: TRBJ1-5; CDR3aa: CASSEYYGGSNQPQHF; CDR3nt: TGTGCCAGCAGTGAGTACTATGGGGGGAGCAATCAGCCCCAGCATTTT
abundance: -; v_gene: TRBV6-5; d_gene: -; j_gene: TRBJ2-7; CDR3aa: CASSFGVGEQYF; CDR3nt: TGTGCCAGCAGTTTCGGGGTCGGGGAGCAGTACTTC
abundance: -; v_gene: TRBV7-9; d_gene: TRBD1; j_gene: TRBJ2-5; CDR3aa: CASSNRQGSRETQYF; CDR3nt: TGTGCCAGCAGCAACAGACAGGGTAGCAGAGAGACCCAGTACTTC
abundance: -; v_gene: TRBV6-5; d_gene: -; j_gene: TRBJ2-1; CDR3aa: CASTLMSSYNEQFF; CDR3nt: TGTGCCAGCACCCTTATGAGCTCCTACAATGAGCAGTTCTTC
abundance: -; v_gene: TRBV5-4; d_gene: TRBD2; j_gene: TRBJ2-7; CDR3aa: CASSLGGREEQYF; CDR3nt: TGTGCCAGCAGCTTGGGGGGGAGGGAAGAGCAGTACTTC
abundance: -; v_gene: TRBV11-2; d_gene: -; j_gene: TRBJ2-7; CDR3aa: CASSQQRTGSYEQYF; CDR3nt: TGCGCCAGCAGCCAACAAAGGACTGGCTCCTACGAGCAGTACTTC
abundance: -; v_gene: TRBV27; d_gene: -; j_gene: TRBJ2-5; CDR3aa: CANLRGSGWETQYF; CDR3nt: TGTGCCAACCTAAGGGGGAGCGGGTGGGAGACCCAGTACTTC
abundance: -; v_gene: TRBV15; d_gene: TRBD2; j_gene: TRBJ2-1; CDR3aa: CATRITSGRNEQFF; CDR3nt: TGTGCCACGAGGATTACTAGCGGGAGGAATGAGCAGTTCTTC
abundance: once; v_gene: TRBV7-3; d_gene: -; j_gene: TRBJ2-3; CDR3aa: CASSLVGGLTDTQYF; CDR3nt: TGTGCCAGCAGCTTAGTCGGAGGGCTGACAGATACGCAGTATTTT
abundance: -; v_gene: TRBV7-2; d_gene: TRBD2; j_gene: TRBJ2-7; CDR3aa: CASSPVMGGPGEQYF; CDR3nt: TGTGCCAGCAGCCCGGTAATGGGAGGGCCGGGGGAGCAGTACTTC
abundance: -; v_gene: TRBV5-4; d_gene: TRBD2; j_gene: TRBJ2-5; CDR3aa: CASSQDSSGSPETQYF; CDR3nt: TGTGCCAGCAGCCAAGACTCTAGCGGGAGCCCAGAGACCCAGTACTTC
abundance: -; v_gene: TRBV9; d_gene: -; j_gene: TRBJ1-5; CDR3aa: CASSVGLNQPQHF; CDR3nt: TGTGCCAGCAGCGTAGGCCTCAATCAGCCCCAGCATTTT
abundance: -; v_gene: TRBV19; d_gene: -; j_gene: TRBJ2-4; CDR3aa: CASRSGSLAKNIQYF; CDR3nt: TGTGCCAGTAGAAGCGGATCCCTAGCCAAAAACATTCAGTACTTC
abundance: -; v_gene: TRBV5-4; d_gene: -; j_gene: TRBJ1-4; CDR3aa: CASSLDEKLFF; CDR3nt: TGTGCCAGCAGCTTGGACGAAAAACTGTTTTTT
abundance: -; v_gene: TRBV11-3; d_gene: -; j_gene: TRBJ1-1; CDR3aa: CASSLKEDRNTEAFF; CDR3nt: TGTGCCAGCAGCCTAAAGGAGGACAGAAACACTGAAGCTTTCTTT
abundance: -; v_gene: TRBV13; d_gene: TRBD1; j_gene: TRBJ2-7; CDR3aa: CASSQKTGGHYEQYF; CDR3nt: TGTGCCAGCAGCCAAAAGACAGGGGGGCACTACGAGCAGTACTTC
abundance: -; v_gene: TRBV6-5; d_gene: -; j_gene: TRBJ2-3; CDR3aa: CAARAGYTDTQYF; CDR3nt: TGTGCCGCCCGGGCGGGTTACACAGATACGCAGTATTTT
abundance: -; v_gene: TRBV7-9; d_gene: -; j_gene: TRBJ2-7; CDR3aa: CASSLGGTYEQYF; CDR3nt: TGTGCCAGCAGCCTGGGTGGAACCTACGAGCAGTACTTC
abundance: -; v_gene: TRBV28; d_gene: TRBD2; j_gene: TRBJ2-1; CDR3aa: CASSREGHDEQFF; CDR3nt: TGTGCCAGCAGTCGGGAGGGCCACGATGAGCAGTTCTTC
abundance: -; v_gene: TRBV7-9; d_gene: TRBD2; j_gene: TRBJ2-1; CDR3aa: CASSEREAEQFF; CDR3nt: TGTGCCAGCAGCGAACGGGAGGCTGAGCAGTTCTTC